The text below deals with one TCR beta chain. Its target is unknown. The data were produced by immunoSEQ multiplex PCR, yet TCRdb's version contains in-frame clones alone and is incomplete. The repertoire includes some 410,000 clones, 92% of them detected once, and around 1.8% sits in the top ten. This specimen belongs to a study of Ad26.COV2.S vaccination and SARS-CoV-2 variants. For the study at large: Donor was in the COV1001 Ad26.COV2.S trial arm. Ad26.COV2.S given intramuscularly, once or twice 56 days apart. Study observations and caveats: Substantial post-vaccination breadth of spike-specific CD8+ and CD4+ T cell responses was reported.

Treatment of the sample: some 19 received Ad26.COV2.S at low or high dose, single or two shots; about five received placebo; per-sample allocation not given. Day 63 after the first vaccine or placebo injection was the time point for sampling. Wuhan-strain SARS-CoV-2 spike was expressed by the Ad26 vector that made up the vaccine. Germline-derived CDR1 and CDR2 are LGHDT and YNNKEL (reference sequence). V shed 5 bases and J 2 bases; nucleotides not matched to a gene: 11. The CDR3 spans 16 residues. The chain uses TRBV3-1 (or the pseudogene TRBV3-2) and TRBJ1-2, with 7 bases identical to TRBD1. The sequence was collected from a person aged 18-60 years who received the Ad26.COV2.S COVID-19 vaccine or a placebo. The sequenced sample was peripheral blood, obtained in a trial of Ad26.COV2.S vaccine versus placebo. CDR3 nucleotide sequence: TGTGCCAGCAGCACTATCTCGGGACAGACGAACTATGGCTACACCTTC. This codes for CASSTISGQTNYGYTF.